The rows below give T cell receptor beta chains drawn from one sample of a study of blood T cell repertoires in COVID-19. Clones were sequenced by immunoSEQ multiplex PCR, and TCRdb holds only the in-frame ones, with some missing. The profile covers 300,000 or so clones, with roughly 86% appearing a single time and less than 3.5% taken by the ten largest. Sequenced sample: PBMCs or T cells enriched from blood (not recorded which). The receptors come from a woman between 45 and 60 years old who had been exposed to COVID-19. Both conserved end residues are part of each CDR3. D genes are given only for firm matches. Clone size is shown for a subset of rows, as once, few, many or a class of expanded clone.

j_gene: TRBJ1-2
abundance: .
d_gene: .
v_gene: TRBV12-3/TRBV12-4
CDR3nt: TGTGCCAGCAGCGACACTCCCTATGGCTACACCTTC
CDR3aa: CASSDTPYGYTF

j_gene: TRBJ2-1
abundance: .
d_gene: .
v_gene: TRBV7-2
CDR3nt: TGTGCCAGCAGCTCTCACAGCGGTGAGCAGTTCTTC
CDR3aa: CASSSHSGEQFF

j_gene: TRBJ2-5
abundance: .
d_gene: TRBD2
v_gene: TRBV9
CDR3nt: TGTGCCAGCAGCTCCGGACTAGGAGAGACCCAGTACTTC
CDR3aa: CASSSGLGETQYF

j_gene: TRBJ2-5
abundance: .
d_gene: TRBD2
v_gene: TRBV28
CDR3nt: TGTGCCAGCAGTTCGAACGGGGGGGCAGAAGAGACCCAGTACTTC
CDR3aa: CASSSNGGAEETQYF

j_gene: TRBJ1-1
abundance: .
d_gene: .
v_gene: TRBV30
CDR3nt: TGTGCCTGGATACAGGCGACTGAAGCTTTCTTT
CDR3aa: CAWIQATEAFF

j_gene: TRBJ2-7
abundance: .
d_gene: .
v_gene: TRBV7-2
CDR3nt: TGTGCCAGCAGCTTAGTGCTAGACTACGAGCAGTACTTC
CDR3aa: CASSLVLDYEQYF

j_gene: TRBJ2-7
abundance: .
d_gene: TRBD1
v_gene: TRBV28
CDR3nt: TGTGCCAGCAGTTCCCCGGCAGGGGGTGGCGAGCAGTACTTC
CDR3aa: CASSSPAGGGEQYF

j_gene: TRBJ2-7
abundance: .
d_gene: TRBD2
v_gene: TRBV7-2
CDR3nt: TGTGCCAGCCGCGGGGGACTAGCGGACGAGCAGTACTTC
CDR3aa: CASRGGLADEQYF

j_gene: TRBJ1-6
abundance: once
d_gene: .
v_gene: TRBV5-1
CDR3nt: TGCGCCAGCAGACCCTTGGCAGTGTGGTCACCCCTCCACTTT
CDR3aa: CASRPLAVWSPLHF

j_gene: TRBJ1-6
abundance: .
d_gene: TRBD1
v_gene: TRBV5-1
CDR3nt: TGCGCCAGCAGCGGACAGGACCCCTATAATTCACCCCTCCACTTT
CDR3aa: CASSGQDPYNSPLHF

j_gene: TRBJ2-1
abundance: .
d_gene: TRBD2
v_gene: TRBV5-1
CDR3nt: TGCGCCAGCGCCAGCGGGGGGGGCCCCTACAATGAGCAGTTCTTC
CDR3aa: CASASGGGPYNEQFF

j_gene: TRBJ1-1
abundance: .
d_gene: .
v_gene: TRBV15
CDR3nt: TGTGCCACCAGCACCCTAGGTGTTACTGAAGCTTTCTTT
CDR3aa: CATSTLGVTEAFF

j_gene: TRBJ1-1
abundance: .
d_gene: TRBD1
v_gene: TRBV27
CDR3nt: TGTGCCAGCAGTTTCGGCCAGGGGGTGGGGAACACTGAAGCTTTCTTT
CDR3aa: CASSFGQGVGNTEAFF

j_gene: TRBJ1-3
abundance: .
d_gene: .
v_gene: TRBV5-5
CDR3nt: TGTGCCAGCCGGGGGGAGAACATTGGAAACACCATATATTTT
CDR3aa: CASRGENIGNTIYF

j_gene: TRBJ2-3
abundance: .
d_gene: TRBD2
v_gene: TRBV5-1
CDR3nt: TGCGCCAGCAGCGCGGGGGGCACAGATACGCAGTATTTT
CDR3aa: CASSAGGTDTQYF

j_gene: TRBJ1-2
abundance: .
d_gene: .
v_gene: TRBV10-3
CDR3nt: TGTGCCATCAGTGGGACTAGAGGCTACACCTTC
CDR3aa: CAISGTRGYTF

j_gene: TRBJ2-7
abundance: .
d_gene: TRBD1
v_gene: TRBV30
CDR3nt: TGTGCCTGGAGTTACGGGACAGGGCCATACGAGCAGTACTTC
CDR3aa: CAWSYGTGPYEQYF

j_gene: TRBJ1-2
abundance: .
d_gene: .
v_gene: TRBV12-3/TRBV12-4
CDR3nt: TGTGCCAGCAGTCCCGGTCGATGGGGCGGCTACACCTTC
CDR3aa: CASSPGRWGGYTF

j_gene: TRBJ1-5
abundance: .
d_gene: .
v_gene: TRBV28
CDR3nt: TGTGCCAGCAGGCGGGGCGGGAGCAATCAGCCCCAGCATTTT
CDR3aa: CASRRGGSNQPQHF

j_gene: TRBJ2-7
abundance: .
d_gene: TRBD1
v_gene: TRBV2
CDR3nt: TGTGCCAGCAGTGAACAGGGACAGGGCGACGAGCAGTACTTC
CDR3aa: CASSEQGQGDEQYF

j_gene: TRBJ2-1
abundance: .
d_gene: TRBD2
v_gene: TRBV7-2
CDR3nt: TGTGCCAGCAGTCTACTAGCGGGGGCCACCAATGAGCAGTTCTTC
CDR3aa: CASSLLAGATNEQFF

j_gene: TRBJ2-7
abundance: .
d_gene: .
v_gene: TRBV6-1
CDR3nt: TGTGCCAGCAGTGAAACCTTAGGACAGCCCGAGTACTTC
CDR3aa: CASSETLGQPEYF

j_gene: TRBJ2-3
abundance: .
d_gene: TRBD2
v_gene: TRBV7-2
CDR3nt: TGTGCCAGCAGCCTCGGTGGGAGGGGCGAAGATACGCAGTATTTT
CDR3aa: CASSLGGRGEDTQYF

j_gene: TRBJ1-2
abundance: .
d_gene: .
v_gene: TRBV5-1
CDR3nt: TGCGCCAGCAGCTTGGCATCCGCGGACTATGGCTACACCTTC
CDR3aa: CASSLASADYGYTF

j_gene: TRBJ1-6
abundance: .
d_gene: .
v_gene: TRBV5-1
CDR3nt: TGCGCCAGCAGCTTGTCAGGGGACTATAATTCACCCCTCCACTTT
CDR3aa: CASSLSGDYNSPLHF

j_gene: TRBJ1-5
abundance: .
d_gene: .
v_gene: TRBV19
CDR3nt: TGTGCCAGTAGTCATAGAGATCAGCCCCAGCATTTT
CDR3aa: CASSHRDQPQHF

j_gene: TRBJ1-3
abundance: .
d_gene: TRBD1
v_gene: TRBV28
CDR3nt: TGTGCCAGCAGTTTGCTTGCCGACAGGGGAAATGGAAACACCATATATTTT
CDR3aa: CASSLLADRGNGNTIYF

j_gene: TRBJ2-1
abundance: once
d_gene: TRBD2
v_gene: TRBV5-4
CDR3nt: TGTGCCAGCAGTTTCACTAGCGGGGGCCGCAATGAGCAGTTCTTC
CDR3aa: CASSFTSGGRNEQFF